The 8 T cell receptor beta chains reported below all come from one sample, sequenced in a study. MiXCR was run by TCRdb on the RT-PCR reads, yielding one entry per CDR3 protein. The repertoire holds 550,000 to 750,000 distinct CDR3 sequences, with 13% to 15% as singletons. The sample taken for sequencing was memory CD4+ T cells from blood. All receptors derive from a female donor in good health, serving as a healthy control.

This clonotype was counted ten times or more. This chain links TRBV20-1 with TRBJ2-2; 10 bases fit TRBD2. CDR3 length: 16 amino acids. V trimming: 0 bases; J trimming: 6 bases; junction bases outside the gene matches: 7. The germline gives CDR1 DFQATT, CDR2 SNEGSKA (reference sequence). The CDR3 sequence: CSARDQLAGAAGELFF. The CDR3 DNA reads as TGCAGTGCTAGAGATCAGCTAGCGGGAGCCGCCGGGGAGCTGTTTTTT.

Here the CDR3 reads CASSPVDRGLAGYTF. The DNA for the CDR3 is TGTGCCAGCAGCCCTGTGGACAGGGGGCTGGCGGGCTACACCTTC. The chain uses TRBV14 and TRBJ1-2; TRBD1 matches 11 bases. V lost 4 bases to trimming and J lost 8 bases; unmatched junction nucleotides: 9. The V gene's germline CDR1 is SGHDN and CDR2 FVKESK. The CDR3 totals 15 residues.

This clonotype was observed a handful of times. V is TRBV5-1 and J is TRBJ2-2; no definite D call. V gave up 0 bases and J gave up 7 bases, with 4 bases separating them. CDR1 SGHRS and CDR2 YFSETQ come from the germline V gene. This CDR3 has 12 amino acids. CDR3 in amino acids: CASSLDRGELFF. The CDR3 nucleotides are TGCGCCAGCAGCTTGGACCGCGGGGAGCTGTTTTTT.

This clonotype was recorded at least ten times. The chain combines TRBV5-1 with TRBJ2-7; 8 nucleotides match TRBD2. The germline CDR1 and CDR2 sequences are SGHRS and YFSETQ. With 4 bases clipped from V and 9 bases from J, the junction kept 15 bases outside the gene matches. This CDR3 has 15 amino acids. CDR3 in DNA: TGCGCCAGCAGCAACAACGGACTAGCAGGCGCGGGGCAGTACTTC. Protein product: CASSNNGLAGAGQYF. The full variable domain, its missing parts supplied by reference TRBV5-1 and TRBJ2-7, is KAGVTQTPRYLIKTRGQQVTLSCSPISGHRSVSWYQQTPGQGLQFLFEYFSETQRNKGNFPGRFSGRQFSNSRSEMNVSTLELGDSALYLCASSNNGLAGAGQYFGPGTRLTVT.

This clonotype was picked up one time. The rearrangement links TRBV6-5 to TRBJ2-7; 11 bases map to TRBD2. This CDR3 has 14 residues. Germline V gene lookup returns CDR1 MNHEY and CDR2 SVGAGI. Trimming cost V 8 bases and J 7 bases; bases outside gene matches: 10. This CDR3 reads CASLGSSGRSEQYF. The DNA of the CDR3 is TGTGCCAGCTTGGGGTCTAGCGGGAGGTCTGAGCAGTACTTC.

This clonotype was seen more than once but under ten times. DNA of the CDR3: TGCAGTGCTAGTGACCTCCGCGGGGTGAACACTGAAGCTTTCTTT. Translation gives CSASDLRGVNTEAFF. J is TRBJ1-1 and V is TRBV20-1; D is undetermined. Germline values: CDR1 DFQATT, CDR2 SNEGSKA (reference sequence). With 3 bases removed from V and 0 bases from J, the gap between germline ends came to 14 bases. The CDR3 runs 15 residues.

This clonotype was found a few times. The chain joins TRBV5-8 to TRBJ1-1, with D unresolved. The V gene's germline CDR1 is SGHTS and CDR2 YDEGEE. V was trimmed by 1 base and J by 1 base, leaving 14 bases between them. CDR3 length equals 16 residues. The CDR3 nucleotides are TGTGCCAGCAGCTTGAGGTGGCACGCTTCGAACACTGAAGCTTTCTTT. Translation: CASSLRWHASNTEAFF.

This clonotype was detected a few times. V gene TRBV5-1 combines with J gene TRBJ2-1, with a weak D call TRBD2 (5 bases). CDR1 is SGHRS and CDR2 is YFSETQ in the germline V gene. The CDR3 runs 16 residues. Trimming cost V 1 base and J 4 bases, with 15 bases left between them. CDR3 coding DNA: TGCGCCAGCAGCTTGCACTTGAGGGAGCGATACAATGAGCAGTTCTTC. Protein sequence: CASSLHLRERYNEQFF.